The present TCR beta chain was sequenced within a study of human T cells and chemical hapten exposure. For the study at large: Sensitization employed 2% DPC on approximately 2 cm by approximately 2 cm of upper inner arm skin. While the roughly 23-week study was under way, patients received diphenylcyclopropenone on the scalp every week.

The study's findings and limits: No alteration of TCRs above 1 in 1000 frequency was seen with DPC sensitization.

Via MiXCR, TCRdb re-called the RACE reads, giving one row per CDR3 protein. The top ten clones hold around 5.8% of a sample with hundreds of thousands of distinct CDR3 sequences, roughly 6% of them seen once. The time point was: patch test 2, 6 weeks after DPC sensitization. Treatment defined: therapeutic diphenylcyclopropenone sensitization with weekly scalp DPC. The CDR3 sequence is 16 residues long. Germline V lookup: CDR1 SEHNR, CDR2 FQNEAQ (reference sequence). Deletions cut 0 bases from V and 0 bases from J, with 9 bases between. This clonotype was counted many times. The target antigen is unknown.

This chain links TRBV7-9 with TRBJ1-3, with D possibly being TRBD1 (5 bases). The sample was whole blood, taken in connection with sensitization to the hapten diphenylcyclopropenone (DPC). The source of this sequence is a woman under 30 with alopecia areata. Some clones in this sample may be carry-over from other donors' samples. CDR3 sequence (DNA): TGTGCCAGCAGCTTAGCTACAGGACACTCTGGAAACACCATATATTTT. It is translated as CASSLATGHSGNTIYF.